These 27 T cell receptor beta chains share one sample of origin, sequenced in a study of cytomegalovirus exposure and HLA in healthy donors. Primers: 60 Vbeta forward and 13 Jbeta reverse. Profiled with immunoSEQ multiplex PCR; TCRdb holds only in-frame clones, not every one. The sample lists around 130,000 clones, around four fifths seen once, with roughly 5% in the top ten. The sequenced sample was PBMCs. Receptors were obtained from a man aged 30 to 45 in good health and CMV-seronegative.

This clone was recorded once. This sequence joins TRBV5-1 and TRBJ1-1; possibly TRBD1 for D (6 bases). In germline, CDR1 is SGHRS, CDR2 YFSETQ. V dropped 3 bases and J dropped 5 bases, with 20 bases sitting between them. This CDR3 has 16 residues. For the CDR3, the DNA is TGCGCCAGCAGCTCCACTTCCGGGGGGCGGATGACTGAAGCTTTCTTT. Its protein is CASSSTSGGRMTEAFF.

This clone has a handful of counts. The V and J genes are TRBV5-6 and TRBJ2-7, with D possibly being TRBD1 (6 bases). The ends were cut back, 4 bases at V and 3 bases at J, with 11 bases in the middle. The CDR3 totals 13 residues. Germline V gene lookup returns CDR1 SGHDT and CDR2 YYEEEE. CDR3: CASSVGQSYEQYF. CDR3 nucleotide sequence: TGTGCCAGCAGCGTAGGACAGAGCTACGAGCAGTACTTC. The full variable domain, its missing parts supplied by reference TRBV5-6 and TRBJ2-7, is DAGVTQSPTHLIKTRGQQVTLRCSPKSGHDTVSWYQQALGQGPQFIFQYYEEEERQRGNFPDRFSGHQFPNYSSELNVNALLLGDSALYLCASSVGQSYEQYFGPGTRLTVT.

The chain links TRBV7-2 to TRBJ2-2; weak D call: TRBD1 (6 bases). The germline gives CDR1 SGHTA, CDR2 FQGNSA. The CDR3 consists of 15 residues. V was clipped by 1 base and J by 5 bases, with 11 bases between them. The CDR3 reads CASSLGLGTTGELFF. CDR3 sequence (DNA): TGTGCCAGCAGCTTAGGATTGGGGACAACCGGGGAGCTGTTTTTT.

The chain is built from TRBV7-2 and TRBJ1-6, with 8 positions matching TRBD1. Germline V CDR1 and CDR2: SGHTA, FQGNSA. J gave up 11 bases and V 5 bases, and 8 bases lay outside the gene matches. The CDR3 is 14 amino acids. The CDR3 region is CASSASTGGTPLHF. The CDR3 DNA reads as TGTGCCAGCAGCGCATCTACAGGGGGTACACCCCTCCACTTT.

The CDR3 sequence is CASTILAGPFF. The DNA of the CDR3 is TGTGCCAGCACCATACTAGCGGGTCCGTTCTTC. This chain joins TRBV2 and TRBJ2-1, with 9 bases matching TRBD2. The CDR3 covers 11 residues. J gave up 15 bases and V 7 bases, and 7 bases lay outside the gene matches. CDR1 SNHLY and CDR2 FYNNEI come from the germline V gene.

The chain has TRBV18 and TRBJ2-5; D possibly corresponds to TRBD2 (6 bases). Trimming stripped 3 bases from V and 3 bases from J, with 14 bases between. The V gene's germline CDR1 is KGHSH and CDR2 LQKENI. The CDR3 spans 15 residues. CDR3: CASSPSLGSKETQYF. CDR3 DNA: TGTGCCAGCTCACCCTCACTCGGGAGTAAAGAGACCCAGTACTTC.

V and J are TRBV29-1 and TRBJ2-2; 8 bases map to TRBD1. V was pared by 3 bases and J by 1 base, with 1 base of the junction left unmatched. The CDR3 length is 14 residues. CDR1 and CDR2 from the germline V gene are SQVTM and ANQGSEA. The CDR3 DNA reads as TGCAGCGTTGATGGACAGGGGAACACCGGGGAGCTGTTTTTT. It codes for CSVDGQGNTGELFF.

V is TRBV6-5 and J is TRBJ1-3, with TRBD1 identical over 8 bases. The germline gives CDR1 MNHEY, CDR2 SVGAGI. The CDR3 extends over 13 amino acids. The V segment lost 6 bases and the J segment 7 bases; nucleotides outside the gene matches: 5. CDR3 nucleotide sequence: TGTGCCAGCAGGACAACAGGGGGGAACACCATATATTTT. Encoded protein: CASRTTGGNTIYF.

The chain combines TRBV13 with TRBJ2-5; 7 bases are a match to TRBD1. The ends lost 5 bases at V and 5 bases at J; junction bases unmatched: 5. The CDR3 has 13 residues. Germline CDR1 reads PRHDT; CDR2 reads FYEKMQ (reference sequence). CDR3 coding DNA: TGTGCCAGCAGCAACAGGGGTCCGGAGACCCAGTACTTC. Translation: CASSNRGPETQYF.

The CDR3 loop reads CASSPGGGYQETQYF. CDR3 nucleotides: TGCGCCAGCAGCCCCGGGGGAGGGTACCAAGAGACCCAGTACTTC. The chain links TRBV5-1 to TRBJ2-5, with 7 positions matching TRBD2. The CDR3 runs 15 residues. The V gene end was trimmed by 4 bases and the J gene end by 0 bases; junction bases not matched to a gene: 6. Per the germline V gene, CDR1 is SGHRS and CDR2 is YFSETQ. Full variable domain (remainder filled in from reference TRBV5-1 and TRBJ2-5): KAGVTQTPRYLIKTRGQQVTLSCSPISGHRSVSWYQQTPGQGLQFLFEYFSETQRNKGNFPGRFSGRQFSNSRSEMNVSTLELGDSALYLCASSPGGGYQETQYFGPGTRLLVL.

The rearrangement links TRBV20-1 to TRBJ2-7; no clear D gene. The CDR3 is made up of 11 amino acids. In germline, CDR1 is DFQATT, CDR2 SNEGSKA (reference sequence). V was shortened by 2 bases and J by 3 bases, with 5 bases between the two germline ends. The CDR3 protein is CSARLIYEQYF. The CDR3 DNA reads TGCAGTGCTAGACTTATCTACGAGCAGTACTTC.

The table lists this clone with a few counts. This sequence joins TRBV27 and TRBJ2-5; 7 bases fit TRBD1. The CDR3 is 17 residues long. Germline V gene lookup returns CDR1 MNHEY and CDR2 SMNVEV (reference sequence). V shed 3 bases, J shed 5 bases, and the junction held 15 bases outside the gene matches. This CDR3 reads CASSFDRTGANSETQYF. CDR3 bases: TGTGCCAGCAGTTTCGATCGGACAGGAGCTAATTCGGAGACCCAGTACTTC.

The rearrangement uses TRBV7-2 and TRBJ2-1, with D uncertain. V lost 8 bases, J lost 3 bases, and 14 bases lay in between. This CDR3 has 14 residues. Looked up from germline, CDR1 is SGHTA and CDR2 is FQGNSA. The CDR3 DNA reads as TGTGCCAGCGTCTATCCTAAAAACTACAATGAGCAGTTCTTC. This translates into CASVYPKNYNEQFF.

V and J are TRBV6-5 and TRBJ1-6; D gene unclear. Per the germline V gene, CDR1 is MNHEY and CDR2 is SVGAGI. The V gene lost 8 bases and the J gene lost 7 bases, with 9 bases spanning the gap. This CDR3 comprises 12 residues. This CDR3 is CASGYSNSPLHF. In DNA, the CDR3 is TGTGCCAGCGGGTACAGCAATTCACCCCTCCACTTT.

The chain employs TRBV18 and TRBJ2-1, with TRBD1 matching 7 bases. The CDR3 totals 14 residues. The germline V gene has CDR1 KGHSH and CDR2 LQKENI. J lost 5 bases, V lost 3 bases, and 4 bases had no gene match. CDR3 coding DNA: TGTGCCAGCTCACCCAACAGGGGAAACAATGAGCAGTTCTTC. Protein product: CASSPNRGNNEQFF.

The chain is built from TRBV5-1 and TRBJ1-1; TRBD1 agrees at 10 bases. Unmatched junction bases numbered 6, after V lost 0 bases and J lost 4 bases. This CDR3 contains 16 residues. The germline gives CDR1 SGHRS, CDR2 YFSETQ. DNA of the CDR3: TGCGCCAGCAGCTTGGTCCCCCGGACAGGGGGCACTGAAGCTTTCTTT. It specifies CASSLVPRTGGTEAFF.

The J gene is TRBJ2-7, the V gene TRBV11-1, with TRBD1 matching 9 bases. The length of the CDR3 is 15 residues. Losses at the gene ends were 5 bases for V and 3 bases for J; bases not matched to a gene: 8. CDR1 and CDR2 (germline): SGHAT, FQDESV (reference sequence). The DNA of the CDR3 is TGTGCCAGCAGCGTGGGCCGGGACAGGGTCTACGAGCAGTACTTC. Protein sequence: CASSVGRDRVYEQYF.

The chain employs TRBV11-3 and TRBJ2-2, with D perhaps matching TRBD1 (6 bases). Germline CDR1 and CDR2: SGHNT and YENEEA. There are 14 residues in the CDR3. Trimming cost V 5 bases and J 5 bases, with 12 bases left between them. CDR3 residues: CASSVRRGTGELFF. CDR3 sequence (DNA): TGTGCCAGCAGCGTCCGAAGGGGGACCGGGGAGCTGTTTTTT.

The chain combines TRBV5-1 with TRBJ2-7; a weak D match, TRBD2 (5 bases). V was cut by 5 bases and J by 3 bases, with 15 bases left in between. CDR1 and CDR2 from the germline V gene are SGHRS and YFSETQ. The CDR3 sequence is 14 residues long. The CDR3 loop is CASRPRGDDYEQYF. CDR3 coding DNA: TGCGCCAGCAGGCCACGGGGTGATGACTACGAGCAGTACTTC.

The rearrangement links TRBV30 to TRBJ1-1; 8 bases align to TRBD1. CDR1 GTSNPN and CDR2 SVGIG come from the germline V gene (reference sequence). After removal of 4 bases from V and 0 bases from J, the junction contained 4 bases not matched to a gene. The CDR3 has 14 residues. Written as DNA, the CDR3 is TGTGCCTGGACCCGACAGGGGTTGAACACTGAAGCTTTCTTT. It codes for CAWTRQGLNTEAFF.

V is TRBV5-1 and J is TRBJ2-7, with 7 bases aligning to TRBD1. The V and J ends lost 4 bases and 1 base, in that order; junction bases with no gene match: 2. The CDR3 length is 13 residues. Germline V lookup: CDR1 SGHRS, CDR2 YFSETQ. CDR3 nucleotide sequence: TGCGCCAGCAGCGTGGGACAGTCCTACGAGCAGTACTTC. Its translation: CASSVGQSYEQYF.

The chain combines TRBV29-1 with TRBJ1-5, with a possible D match to TRBD1 (6 bases). The ends were cut back, 8 bases at V and 6 bases at J, with 17 bases in the middle. The CDR3 contains 13 residues. Germline CDR1 and CDR2: SQVTM and ANQGSEA. The CDR3 DNA is TGCAGCACCCAAGGGGGGGCTGGTCAGCCCCAGCATTTT. This translates into CSTQGGAGQPQHF.

J is TRBJ1-5 and V is TRBV2; tentatively, D is TRBD1 (6 bases). The CDR3 spans 15 residues. The germline V gene encodes CDR1 SNHLY and CDR2 FYNNEI. The germline V and J ends were trimmed by 2 bases and 3 bases, with 11 bases remaining between them. This CDR3 reads CASSEQGFPNQPQHF. CDR3 nucleotide sequence: TGTGCCAGCAGTGAACAGGGGTTCCCCAATCAGCCCCAGCATTTT.

The chain is built from TRBV5-1 and TRBJ2-7; D unclear. V was clipped by 4 bases and J by 5 bases, with 10 bases between them. The CDR3 consists of 12 residues. In germline, CDR1 is SGHRS, CDR2 YFSETQ. The CDR3: CASSLDTHEQYF. The CDR3 DNA reads TGCGCCAGCAGCCTCGACACCCACGAGCAGTACTTC.

This chain joins TRBV4-1 and TRBJ1-5; 7 positions match TRBD1. The ends lost 2 bases at V and 6 bases at J; junction bases unmatched: 13. This CDR3 spans 17 amino acids. Per the germline V gene, CDR1 is MGHRA and CDR2 is YSYEKL. CDR3 region: CASSQRAPETGLQPQHF. Written as DNA, the CDR3 is TGCGCCAGCAGCCAACGTGCACCGGAGACAGGGCTTCAGCCCCAGCATTTT.

J is TRBJ2-5 and V is TRBV28, with 7 bases lining up with TRBD2. The junction had 10 bases not matched to a gene; V was cut back by 3 bases and J by 0 bases. The CDR3 is 17 amino acids. The V gene's germline CDR1 is MDHEN and CDR2 SYDVKM. This CDR3 reads CASSFPLVGGNQETQYF. The CDR3 coding sequence is TGTGCCAGCAGTTTTCCCCTCGTGGGGGGGAACCAAGAGACCCAGTACTTC.

V gene TRBV27 combines with J gene TRBJ2-1; weak D call: TRBD2 (5 bases). V shed 3 bases and J shed 2 bases, with 11 bases lying between them. The CDR3 runs 15 residues. CDR1 and CDR2 (germline): MNHEY, SMNVEV (reference sequence). CDR3 protein: CASSLAAVTYNEQFF. Here the CDR3 DNA reads TGTGCCAGCAGTTTGGCAGCGGTCACCTACAATGAGCAGTTCTTC.